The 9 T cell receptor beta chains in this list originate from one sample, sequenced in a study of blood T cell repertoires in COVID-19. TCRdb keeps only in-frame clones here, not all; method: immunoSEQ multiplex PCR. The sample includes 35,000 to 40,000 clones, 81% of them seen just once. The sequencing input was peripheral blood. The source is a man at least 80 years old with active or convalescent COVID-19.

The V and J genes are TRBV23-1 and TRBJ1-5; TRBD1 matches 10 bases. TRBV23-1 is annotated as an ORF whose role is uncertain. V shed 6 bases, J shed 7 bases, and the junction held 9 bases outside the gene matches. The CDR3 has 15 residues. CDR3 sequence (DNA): TGCGCCAGCAGCTCCGGGACAGGGGATAGCCAGCCCCAGCATTTT. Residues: CASSSGTGDSQPQHF.

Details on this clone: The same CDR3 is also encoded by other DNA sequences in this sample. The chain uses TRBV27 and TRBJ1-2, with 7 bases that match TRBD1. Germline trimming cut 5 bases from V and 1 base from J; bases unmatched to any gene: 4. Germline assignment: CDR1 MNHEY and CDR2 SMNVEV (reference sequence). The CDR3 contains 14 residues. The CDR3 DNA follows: TGTGCCAGCAGTACCCGACAGGGTAACTATGGCTACACCTTC. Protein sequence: CASSTRQGNYGYTF.

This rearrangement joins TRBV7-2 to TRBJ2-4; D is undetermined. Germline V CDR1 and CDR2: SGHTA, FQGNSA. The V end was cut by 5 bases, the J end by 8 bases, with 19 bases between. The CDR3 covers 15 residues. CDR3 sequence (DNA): TGTGCCAGCAGCCCTAATTTCGGTCTCTCTGACATTCAGTACTTC. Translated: CASSPNFGLSDIQYF.

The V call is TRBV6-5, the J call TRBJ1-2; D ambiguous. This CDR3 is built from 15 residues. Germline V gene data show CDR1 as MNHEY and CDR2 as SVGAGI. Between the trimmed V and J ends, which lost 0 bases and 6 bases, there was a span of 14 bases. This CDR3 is CASSYSIGPGNGYTF. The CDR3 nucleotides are TGTGCCAGCAGTTACTCGATTGGGCCGGGAAATGGCTACACCTTC.

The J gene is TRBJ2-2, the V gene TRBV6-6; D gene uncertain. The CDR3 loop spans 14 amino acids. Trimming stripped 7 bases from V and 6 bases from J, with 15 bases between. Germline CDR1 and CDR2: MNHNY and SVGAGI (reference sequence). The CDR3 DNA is TGTGCCAGCATCGACTGGGTTAAGGCCGGGGAGCTGTTTTTT. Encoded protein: CASIDWVKAGELFF.

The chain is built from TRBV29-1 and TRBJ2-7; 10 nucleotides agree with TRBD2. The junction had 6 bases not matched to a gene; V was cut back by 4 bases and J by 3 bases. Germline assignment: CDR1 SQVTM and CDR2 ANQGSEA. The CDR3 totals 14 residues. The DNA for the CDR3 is TGCAGCGTTGCCCCACGGACTAGCGGCTACGAGCAGTACTTC. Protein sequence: CSVAPRTSGYEQYF.

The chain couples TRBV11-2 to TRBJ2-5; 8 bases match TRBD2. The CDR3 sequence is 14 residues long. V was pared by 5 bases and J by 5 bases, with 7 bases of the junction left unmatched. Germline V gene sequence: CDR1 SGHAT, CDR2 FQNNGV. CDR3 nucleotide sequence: TGTGCCAGCAGCCCCCCCCCTAGCGGGGAGACCCAGTACTTC. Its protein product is CASSPPPSGETQYF.

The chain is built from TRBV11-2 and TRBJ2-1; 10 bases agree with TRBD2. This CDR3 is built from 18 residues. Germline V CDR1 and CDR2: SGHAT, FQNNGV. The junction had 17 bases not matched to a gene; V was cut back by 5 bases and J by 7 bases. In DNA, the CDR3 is TGTGCCAGCAGCAAAATTTATAAGTCACTAGCGGGGATAAATGAGCAGTTCTTC. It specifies CASSKIYKSLAGINEQFF.

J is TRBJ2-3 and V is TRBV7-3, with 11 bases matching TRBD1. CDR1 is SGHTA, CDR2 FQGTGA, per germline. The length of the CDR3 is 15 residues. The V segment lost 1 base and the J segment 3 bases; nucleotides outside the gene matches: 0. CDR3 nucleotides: TGTGCCAGCAGCTTAAGGGACAGGGGGACAGATACGCAGTATTTT. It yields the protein CASSLRDRGTDTQYF.